One sample yielded the 7 T cell receptor beta chains listed below, sequenced in a study of OX40 agonist ivuxolimab in advanced cancers. Clones were sequenced by immunoSEQ multiplex PCR, and TCRdb holds only the in-frame ones, with some missing. The sample has about 73,000 clones, around nine tenths seen once. The material sequenced was CD4+ or CD8+ T cells sorted from blood, taken in a trial of the OX40 agonist ivuxolimab. These receptors were taken from an adult with an advanced solid tumor such as melanoma, head and neck, liver or kidney cancer.

This rearrangement joins TRBV25-1 to TRBJ2-7; D is possibly TRBD1 or TRBD2 (6 bases each). The germline CDR1 and CDR2 sequences are MGHDK and SYGVNS. The germline V and J ends were trimmed by 1 base and 1 base, with 11 bases remaining between them. The CDR3 is 15 amino acids. The chain's CDR3 is CASSESGGRSYEQYF. As DNA, the CDR3 is TGTGCCAGCAGTGAATCCGGGGGCCGATCCTACGAGCAGTACTTC.

V is TRBV9 and J is TRBJ2-3; 14 bases fit TRBD2. Per the germline V gene, CDR1 is SGDLS and CDR2 is YYNGEE. Trimming at V came to 4 bases and at J to 2 bases, leaving 6 bases not matched to a gene. This CDR3 is 17 amino acids long. The CDR3 sequence is CASSLGLAGGPTDTQYF. The CDR3, as DNA: TGTGCCAGCAGCCTCGGACTAGCGGGGGGCCCCACAGATACGCAGTATTTT.

This clone was detected only once. The chain links TRBV6-6 to TRBJ2-3; no clear D gene. This CDR3 region has 14 residues. Looked up from germline, CDR1 is MNHNY and CDR2 is SVGAGI (reference sequence). Trimming removed 2 bases from V and 4 bases from J, with 10 bases in between. This CDR3 is CASSYGASADTQYF. The DNA for the CDR3 is TGTGCCAGCAGTTACGGTGCCAGTGCAGATACGCAGTATTTT.

This chain joins TRBV27 and TRBJ1-1, with a possible D match to TRBD1 (5 bases). CDR3 length: 13 amino acids. V lost 3 bases and J lost 3, with 8 bases in between. Germline-derived CDR1 and CDR2 are MNHEY and SMNVEV (reference sequence). The CDR3 DNA is TGTGCCAGCAGTTTGAAGGGGCACACTGAAGCTTTCTTT. It is translated as CASSLKGHTEAFF.

The rearrangement uses TRBV7-3 and TRBJ2-2; the D gene is possibly TRBD2 (6 bases). The germline V and J ends were trimmed by 3 bases and 1 base, with 9 bases remaining between them. CDR1 is SGHTA, CDR2 FQGTGA, per germline. CDR3 length: 15 amino acids. The CDR3, as DNA: TGTGCCAGCAGCTTGGGGGACTTGAACACCGGGGAGCTGTTTTTT. Its protein is CASSLGDLNTGELFF.

The chain employs TRBV5-4 and TRBJ2-2, with 8 bases lining up with TRBD1. Germline values: CDR1 SGHNT, CDR2 YYREEE (reference sequence). The trim removed 5 bases at V and 6 bases at J, leaving 9 bases unmatched. The CDR3 extends over 15 amino acids. The CDR3 nucleotides are TGTGCCAGCAGAAGGACAGGGCAGGTGGCCGGGGAGCTGTTTTTT. Its translation is CASRRTGQVAGELFF. Full variable domain (remainder filled in from reference TRBV5-4 and TRBJ2-2): ETGVTQSPTHLIKTRGQQVTLRCSSQSGHNTVSWYQQALGQGPQFIFQYYREEENGRGNFPPRFSGLQFPNYSSELNVNALELDDSALYLCASRRTGQVAGELFFGEGSRLTVL.

The chain has TRBV7-2 and TRBJ2-2; 11 bases are shared with TRBD2. CDR3 length equals 17 residues. With V trimmed by 4 bases and J by 3 bases, 7 bases remained unmatched. Germline CDR1 SGHTA, CDR2 FQGNSA. Written as DNA, the CDR3 is TGTGCCAGCAGCTCAAAACTAGCGGGGGCCTACACCGGGGAGCTGTTTTTT. Encoded protein: CASSSKLAGAYTGELFF.